Only a few counts were recorded for the clone carrying this T cell receptor (beta chain). Its cognate antigen is unknown. V was shortened by 3 bases and J by 1 base, with 9 bases between the two germline ends. The CDR3 spans 14 residues. The germline CDR1 and CDR2 sequences are MDHEN and SYDVKM. The treatment: roughly 10-day PBMC culture with coronavirus spike peptide pools or control peptides (ViraFEST assay). T cells were expanded with peptide pools, and expanded clonotypes were identified by TCR sequencing. The sample belongs to a study of vaccination and CD4 T cells after COVID-19. At the level of the study: The control cultures got either a CEFX pool, an HIV-1 Nef pool, or no peptide at all.

Sequencing of DNA taken from cultured CD4+ T cells relied on the Oncomine TCR Beta short-read assay. A single record per CDR3 protein comes from TCRdb applying MiXCR to the PCR reads. The data show around 25,000 distinct CDR3 sequences, roughly 45% seen once. The clonotype comes from a human donor who had recovered from COVID-19. The sequencing sample was made of CD4+ T cells from blood, cultured in vitro. This chain uses TRBV28 with TRBJ1-1; D ambiguous. The CDR3 nucleotides are TGTGCCAGCAGTTTCTCCGACTGGAACACTGAAGCTTTCTTT. Amino acids: CASSFSDWNTEAFF.